This paragraph covers one TCR beta chain sequence. The DNA is left out, because the CDR3 cannot be placed on it with certainty; the CDR3 is given as TCRdb lists it. The data stem from a study of cytomegalovirus exposure and HLA in healthy donors. The PCR used 60 Vbeta and 13 Jbeta primers. Clones were sequenced by immunoSEQ multiplex PCR, and TCRdb holds only the in-frame ones, with some missing. Of 100,000 to 150,000 clones listed, 75% to 90% are singletons. Sequences were obtained from PBMCs. The receptor was derived from a middle-aged woman in good health and CMV-seropositive.

The chain's CDR3 is CASRKVGQGAETQYF. The chain links TRBV21-1 to TRBJ2-5; TRBD1 is the table's D call and was not checked against the DNA. TRBV21-1 represents a pseudogene. The CDR3 comprises 15 residues, both ends counted.